One sample yielded the 19 T cell receptor beta chains listed below, sequenced in a study of human T cells and chemical hapten exposure. The time point was: patch test 3, about 24 weeks after DPC sensitization. Sample treatment: therapeutic diphenylcyclopropenone sensitization with weekly scalp DPC. TCRdb analysed the RACE reads with MiXCR anew, one entry per CDR3 protein. The table includes about 110,000 distinct CDR3 sequences, less than 45% detected once. The sample was whole blood, taken in connection with sensitization to the hapten diphenylcyclopropenone (DPC). The source of these receptors is a middle-aged man with alopecia areata. Some clones in this sample may be carry-over from other donors' samples.

V gene TRBV20-1 combines with J gene TRBJ2-3; 10 bases fit TRBD2. Looked up from germline, CDR1 is DFQATT and CDR2 is SNEGSKA (reference sequence). V shed 4 bases, J shed 0 bases, and the junction held 7 bases outside the gene matches. This CDR3 spans 16 amino acids. The CDR3 reads CSANPLAGGSTDTQYF. DNA of the CDR3: TGCAGTGCTAACCCGTTAGCGGGGGGTAGCACAGATACGCAGTATTTT.

The J gene is TRBJ1-2, the V gene TRBV2; weak D call: TRBD1 (6 bases). This CDR3 is 15 amino acids long. The V end lost 7 bases, the J end lost 4 bases, and 19 bases lay between the germline ends. The germline V gene encodes CDR1 SNHLY and CDR2 FYNNEI. The chain's CDR3 is CASTPGAGGGYGYTF. The CDR3 DNA reads as TGTGCCAGCACCCCCGGCGCGGGGGGCGGCTATGGCTACACCTTC. Combining the CDR3 with reference TRBV2 and TRBJ1-2 gives the whole variable domain EPEVTQTPSHQVTQMGQEVILRCVPISNHLYFYWYRQILGQKVEFLVSFYNNEISEKSEIFDDQFSVERPDGSNFTLKIRSTKLEDSAMYFCASTPGAGGGYGYTFGSGTRLTVV.

This clonotype was counted a few times. The V and J genes are TRBV6-2 or TRBV6-3 and TRBJ2-1, with 10 positions matching TRBD2. The germline V gene encodes CDR1 MNHEY and CDR2 SVGEGT. V dropped 8 bases and J dropped 6; count of bases not matched to a gene: 10. The CDR3 is made up of 15 amino acids. CDR3 nucleotide sequence: TGTGCCAGCTCGCCCGGGACTAGCGTCGCCAATGAGCAGTTCTTC. Translated, it gives CASSPGTSVANEQFF.

This clonotype showed up just once. The J gene is TRBJ1-1, the V gene TRBV28; D is possibly TRBD1 (5 bases). CDR1 MDHEN and CDR2 SYDVKM come from the germline V gene. V lost 7 bases to trimming and J lost 1 base, with 13 bases between them. The CDR3 is 14 amino acids. The CDR3 coding sequence is TGTGCCAGCAAGCCGGGGGGTACGAACACTGAAGCTTTCTTT. Translation gives CASKPGGTNTEAFF. The complete variable domain, with remaining parts taken from reference TRBV28 and TRBJ1-1, reads DVKVTQSSRYLVKRTGEKVFLECVQDMDHENMFWYRQDPGLGLRLIYFSYDVKMKEKGDIPEGYSVSREKKERFSLILESASTNQTSMYLCASKPGGTNTEAFFGQGTRLTVV.

This chain connects TRBV28 to TRBJ2-1; 8 positions agree with TRBD2. The length of the CDR3 is 15 residues. V trimming: 2 bases; J trimming: 9 bases; junction bases outside the gene matches: 9. The germline gives CDR1 MDHEN, CDR2 SYDVKM. This CDR3 is CASSLMGLDHSEQFF. Here the CDR3 DNA reads TGTGCCAGCAGTTTAATGGGACTAGATCACTCTGAGCAGTTCTTC.

The chain joins TRBV6-5 to TRBJ2-2; the match to TRBD2 covers 11 bases. This CDR3 is 16 amino acids long. V lost 6 bases to trimming and J lost 5 bases; unmatched junction nucleotides: 8. Germline-derived CDR1 and CDR2 are MNHEY and SVGAGI. The CDR3 sequence: CASRPTSGSGTGELFF. As DNA, the CDR3 is TGTGCCAGCAGACCAACTAGCGGGAGTGGTACCGGGGAGCTGTTTTTT.

This chain joins TRBV25-1 and TRBJ1-6; D call uncertain. CDR1 is MGHDK, CDR2 SYGVNS, per germline. The CDR3 loop spans 12 amino acids. The germline V and J ends were trimmed by 7 bases and 9 bases, with 10 bases remaining between them. In nucleotides, the CDR3 is TGTGCCAGCAAAACGGACCTTTCACCCCTCCACTTT. Its translation is CASKTDLSPLHF.

This clonotype was counted only a few times. The chain has TRBV5-1 and TRBJ2-3; 8 nucleotides line up with TRBD2. Trimming at V came to 1 base and at J to 2 bases, leaving 6 bases not matched to a gene. Germline values: CDR1 SGHRS, CDR2 YFSETQ. The CDR3 has 16 residues. The CDR3 reads CASSLRLAPHTDTQYF. The DNA for the CDR3 is TGCGCCAGCAGCTTGCGACTAGCGCCGCACACAGATACGCAGTATTTT.

The rearrangement links TRBV28 to TRBJ2-1; 14 bases align to TRBD2. Germline V gene sequence: CDR1 MDHEN, CDR2 SYDVKM. The CDR3 is 16 residues long. The trim removed 3 bases at V and 9 bases at J, leaving 7 bases unmatched. CDR3 sequence reads: CASSFPGLAGEIEQFF. CDR3 in DNA: TGTGCCAGCAGTTTTCCGGGACTAGCGGGAGAGATTGAGCAGTTCTTC.

Only one count was recorded for this clonotype. The chain carries TRBV20-1 and TRBJ2-5; 7 bases are a match to TRBD2. The CDR3 is made up of 13 amino acids. Germline assignment: CDR1 DFQATT and CDR2 SNEGSKA (reference sequence). V lost 1 base and J lost 9; bases outside the gene matches: 8. Written as DNA, the CDR3 is TGCAGTGCTAGAGGGGAGGGCGGCGGGGCCCAGTACTTC. Translated: CSARGEGGGAQYF.

This sequence joins TRBV12-3 or TRBV12-4 and TRBJ2-5; TRBD2 matches at 13 bases. CDR3 length equals 17 residues. With V trimmed by 7 bases and J by 5 bases, 13 bases remained unmatched. CDR3 nucleotide sequence: TGTGCCAGCACCTCCCGGCTCGGACTAGCGGGAGTGGAGACCCAGTACTTC. This sequence encodes CASTSRLGLAGVETQYF.

V gene TRBV5-1 combines with J gene TRBJ1-2; 9 bases are shared with TRBD1. This CDR3 region has 16 residues. Germline CDR1 is SGHRS and CDR2 is YFSETQ. V shed 5 bases, J shed 0 bases, and the junction held 8 bases outside the gene matches. Written as DNA, the CDR3 is TGCGCCAGCAGTTCCGGACAGGGGCGAACTAACTATGGCTACACCTTC. Amino acid sequence: CASSSGQGRTNYGYTF.

V gene TRBV3-1 combines with J gene TRBJ1-2; 9 bases are shared with TRBD1. The CDR3 covers 14 residues. V lost 4 bases to trimming and J lost 8 bases; unmatched junction nucleotides: 8. Germline V gives CDR1 LGHDT, CDR2 YNNKEL (reference sequence). This CDR3 is CASSPWTGEDGYTF. The DNA for the CDR3 is TGTGCCAGCAGCCCCTGGACAGGGGAGGACGGCTACACCTTC.

This clonotype was seen repeatedly, ten times or more. The chain has TRBV27 and TRBJ2-7; D is possibly TRBD2 (6 bases). The germline gives CDR1 MNHEY, CDR2 SMNVEV (reference sequence). Trimming took off 2 bases at V and 2 bases at J, with 10 bases between the two ends. The CDR3 runs 14 residues. Written as DNA, the CDR3 is TGTGCCAGCAGTTTAGTCGGGGGTGCCTACGAGCAGTACGTC. As protein: CASSLVGGAYEQYV.

A single count supports this clonotype. This chain uses TRBV12-3 or TRBV12-4 with TRBJ1-2; D ambiguous. V was shortened by 6 bases and J by 2 bases, with 13 bases between the two germline ends. The CDR3 is made up of 14 amino acids. CDR3 sequence reads: CASRSRTYNYGYTF. The CDR3 bases are TGTGCCAGCAGGTCGAGGACTTACAACTATGGCTACACCTTC.

DNA for the CDR3: TGCAGCGTTGAACCGTATGAGACGGAGGGCAATGAGCAGTTCTTC. Protein product: CSVEPYETEGNEQFF. V gene TRBV29-1 combines with J gene TRBJ2-1, with D possibly TRBD2 on 6 matching bases. Trimming took 2 bases from V and 6 from J, leaving 17 bases between them. The CDR3 covers 15 residues. Germline V CDR1 and CDR2: SQVTM, ANQGSEA.

The rearrangement links TRBV4-3 to TRBJ2-4; TRBD2 is a possible D gene (5 bases). Trimming cost V 0 bases and J 7 bases, with 16 bases left between them. CDR1 is LGHNA and CDR2 is YSLEER in the germline V gene. This CDR3 spans 16 amino acids. The CDR3 DNA follows: TGCGCCAGCAGCCAAGAGGTCCTAGCTTCTGGGAACATTCAGTACTTC. As protein: CASSQEVLASGNIQYF.

This clonotype was found a few times. The chain employs TRBV2 and TRBJ1-4; D call uncertain. The CDR3 spans 14 residues. The germline V gene has CDR1 SNHLY and CDR2 FYNNEI. V gave up 6 bases and J gave up 7 bases, with 15 bases separating them. The CDR3 reads CASSPPGKGEKLFF. CDR3 DNA sequence: TGTGCCAGCAGCCCCCCTGGGAAGGGTGAAAAACTGTTTTTT.

This sequence joins TRBV10-3 and TRBJ2-5, with TRBD2 identical over 8 bases. CDR3 length: 15 amino acids. Germline lookup yields CDR1 ENHRY and CDR2 SYGVKD. V lost 2 bases and J lost 5; bases outside the gene matches: 7. CDR3 in amino acids: CAISEDWLAGETQYF. The CDR3 DNA reads as TGTGCCATCAGTGAGGATTGGCTAGCGGGTGAGACCCAGTACTTC.